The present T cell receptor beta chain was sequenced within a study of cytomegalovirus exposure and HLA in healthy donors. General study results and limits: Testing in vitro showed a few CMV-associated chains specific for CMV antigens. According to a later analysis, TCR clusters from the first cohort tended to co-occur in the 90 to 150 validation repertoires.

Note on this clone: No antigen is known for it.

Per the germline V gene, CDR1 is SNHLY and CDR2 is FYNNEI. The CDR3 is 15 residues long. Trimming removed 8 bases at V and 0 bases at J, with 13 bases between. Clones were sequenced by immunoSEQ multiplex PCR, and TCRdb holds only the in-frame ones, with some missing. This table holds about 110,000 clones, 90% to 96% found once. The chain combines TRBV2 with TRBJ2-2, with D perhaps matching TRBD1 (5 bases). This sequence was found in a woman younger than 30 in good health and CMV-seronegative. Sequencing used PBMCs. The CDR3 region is CASFKGDTNTGELFF. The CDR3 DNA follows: TGTGCCAGCTTCAAAGGGGATACGAACACCGGGGAGCTGTTTTTT.